The 25 T cell receptor beta chains below all came from one sample that was sequenced in a study of blood T cell repertoires in COVID-19. The data were produced by immunoSEQ multiplex PCR, yet TCRdb's version contains in-frame clones alone and is incomplete. Here the sample spans about 190,000 clones, more than 70% being singletons. Sequenced input: peripheral blood. The source of these receptors is a man aged 35 to 55 with active or convalescent COVID-19.

The rearrangement links TRBV5-1 to TRBJ2-6, with 11 nucleotides matching TRBD1. V gave up 3 bases and J gave up 2 bases; unmatched junction bases: 7. The CDR3 has 18 residues. Germline CDR1 SGHRS, CDR2 YFSETQ. CDR3 in amino acids: CASSSGQGASTGANVLTF. The CDR3 DNA reads TGCGCCAGCAGCTCCGGACAGGGGGCGTCAACTGGGGCCAACGTCCTGACTTTC.

This chain uses TRBV6-5 with TRBJ1-1, with a possible D match to TRBD1 (5 bases). This CDR3 spans 13 amino acids. The V end lost 5 bases, the J end lost 0 bases, and 7 bases lay between the germline ends. Germline V gene sequence: CDR1 MNHEY, CDR2 SVGAGI. CDR3 in amino acids: CASSRQMNTEAFF. CDR3 bases: TGTGCCAGCAGTCGACAGATGAACACTGAAGCTTTCTTT.

The rearrangement joins TRBV5-5 to TRBJ2-7; D unresolved. This CDR3 is built from 13 residues. Germline-derived CDR1 and CDR2 are SGHKS and YYEKEE (reference sequence). The V gene lost 0 bases and the J gene lost 7 bases, with 11 bases spanning the gap. The CDR3 sequence: CASSLGPVEEQYF. CDR3 DNA: TGTGCCAGCAGCTTGGGCCCGGTTGAAGAGCAGTACTTC. Drawing the rest from reference TRBV5-5 and TRBJ2-7, the complete variable domain is DAGVTQSPTHLIKTRGQQVTLRCSPISGHKSVSWYQQVLGQGPQFIFQYYEKEERGRGNFPDRFSARQFPNYSSELNVNALLLGDSALYLCASSLGPVEEQYFGPGTRLTVT.

This sequence joins TRBV19 and TRBJ2-7, with TRBD2 identical over 7 bases. Per the germline V gene, CDR1 is LNHDA and CDR2 is SQIVND (reference sequence). V lost 3 bases to trimming and J lost 2 bases; unmatched junction nucleotides: 7. CDR3 length: 15 amino acids. The CDR3 DNA reads TGTGCCAGTAGTATTGGCCTAGCGGTTGCCTACGAGCAGTACTTC. Encoded protein: CASSIGLAVAYEQYF.

This clone was picked up a small number of times. V is TRBV7-2 and J is TRBJ1-1, with a possible D match to TRBD1 (5 bases). This CDR3 has 12 residues. CDR1 is SGHTA and CDR2 is FQGNSA in the germline V gene. V gave up 5 bases and J gave up 5 bases, with 9 bases separating them. The CDR3 loop reads CASSGRQTEAFF. As DNA, the CDR3 is TGTGCCAGCAGCGGCCGACAGACTGAAGCTTTCTTT.

V is TRBV5-4 and J is TRBJ1-2; 10 nucleotides line up with TRBD1. V dropped 4 bases and J dropped 8; count of bases not matched to a gene: 11. Germline V gives CDR1 SGHNT, CDR2 YYREEE (reference sequence). CDR3 size: 15 residues. The CDR3 DNA reads TGTGCCAGCAGCATTCAAGACAGGGGGCTGCCGGGCTACACCTTC. Translation gives CASSIQDRGLPGYTF. The full variable domain, completed using reference TRBV5-4 and TRBJ1-2, is ETGVTQSPTHLIKTRGQQVTLRCSSQSGHNTVSWYQQALGQGPQFIFQYYREEENGRGNFPPRFSGLQFPNYSSELNVNALELDDSALYLCASSIQDRGLPGYTFGSGTRLTVV.

The J gene is TRBJ2-7, the V gene TRBV15; 9 nucleotides match TRBD1. After removal of 0 bases from V and 0 bases from J, the junction contained 6 bases not matched to a gene. CDR1 is LNHNV and CDR2 is YYDKDF in the germline V gene (reference sequence). The CDR3 is made up of 17 amino acids. The CDR3 region is CATSRDLRTGASYEQYF. The CDR3 DNA reads as TGTGCCACCAGCAGAGATTTGAGGACAGGGGCCTCCTACGAGCAGTACTTC.

The CDR3: CASSLSAGASMNTEAFF. For the CDR3, the DNA is TGTGCCAGCAGTTTATCGGCAGGGGCCAGCATGAACACTGAAGCTTTCTTT. This chain connects TRBV27 to TRBJ1-1, with D maybe TRBD1 (6 bases). CDR3 length equals 17 residues. Germline CDR1 and CDR2: MNHEY and SMNVEV (reference sequence). V gave up 0 bases and J gave up 0 bases, with 14 bases separating them.

The chain has TRBV5-4 and TRBJ2-7; maybe TRBD1 (5 bases). Germline CDR1 and CDR2: SGHNT and YYREEE (reference sequence). V lost 4 bases and J lost 7, with 18 bases in between. The CDR3 has 14 amino acids. The CDR3 region has the DNA TGTGCCAGCAGCCCCGAAAGACAGTCGGTGGAGCAGTACTTC. Encoded protein: CASSPERQSVEQYF.

The chain recombines TRBV24-1 with TRBJ2-1; 7 bases map to TRBD2. The CDR3 extends over 17 amino acids. The trim removed 5 bases at V and 3 bases at J, leaving 12 bases unmatched. Germline lookup yields CDR1 KGHDR and CDR2 SFDVKD. For the CDR3, the DNA is TGTGCCACCAGTGCTCAGGACCGGGACTACGACTACAATGAGCAGTTCTTC. Encoded protein: CATSAQDRDYDYNEQFF.

The rearrangement uses TRBV3-1 (or the pseudogene TRBV3-2) and TRBJ2-1, with 16 nucleotides matching TRBD2. Germline V gives CDR1 LGHDT, CDR2 YNNKEL (reference sequence). The junction had 4 bases not matched to a gene; V was cut back by 2 bases and J by 6 bases. The CDR3 has 17 amino acids. CDR3 in DNA: TGTGCCAGCAGCCAAACGGGACTAGCGGGAGGGCCCAATGAGCAGTTCTTC. The encoded protein is CASSQTGLAGGPNEQFF.

V and J are TRBV7-2 and TRBJ2-1; no firm D call. This CDR3 is 12 amino acids long. Germline values: CDR1 SGHTA, CDR2 FQGNSA. Trimming left V 5 bases short and J 2 bases short, with 4 bases between. As DNA, the CDR3 is TGTGCCAGCAGCCCGGCCTACAATGAGCAGTTCTTC. Protein: CASSPAYNEQFF.

The rearrangement uses TRBV9 and TRBJ2-7; 7 bases map to TRBD2. V lost 0 bases and J lost 2; bases outside the gene matches: 2. Germline V lookup: CDR1 SGDLS, CDR2 YYNGEE. CDR3 size: 14 residues. Here the CDR3 reads CASSVGGGPYEQYF. The CDR3 region has the DNA TGTGCCAGCAGCGTAGGGGGAGGGCCCTACGAGCAGTACTTC.

The J gene is TRBJ1-5, the V gene TRBV11-2, with a possible D match to TRBD1 (6 bases). From germline, CDR1 is SGHAT and CDR2 FQNNGV. The ends were cut back, 5 bases at V and 2 bases at J, with 16 bases in the middle. The CDR3 is 16 amino acids. The CDR3 here is CASSRRPDSGNQPQHF. The CDR3 nucleotides read TGTGCCAGCAGCCGACGCCCGGACAGTGGCAATCAGCCCCAGCATTTT.

This clone is a singleton in its sample. V and J are TRBV10-2 and TRBJ2-7, with D perhaps TRBD1 (6 bases). Germline CDR1 is WSHSY and CDR2 is SAAADI. Trimming pared 10 bases from V and 2 bases from J, leaving 15 bases between. The CDR3 is made up of 13 amino acids. CDR3 amino acids: CAMARGKTYEQYF. In DNA, the CDR3 is TGCGCCATGGCGAGGGGGAAGACCTACGAGCAGTACTTC.

The chain combines TRBV7-2 with TRBJ2-1, with TRBD1 matching 7 bases. The V gene end was trimmed by 6 bases and the J gene end by 7 bases; junction bases not matched to a gene: 9. The CDR3 spans 14 residues. CDR1 SGHTA and CDR2 FQGNSA come from the germline V gene. The chain's CDR3 is CASRLRLQGNEQFF. CDR3 in DNA: TGTGCCAGCAGGCTCCGCCTACAGGGGAATGAGCAGTTCTTC.

The chain carries TRBV19 and TRBJ1-1; TRBD1 matches at 8 bases. The CDR3 contains 17 residues. With V trimmed by 6 bases and J by 0 bases, 12 bases remained unmatched. CDR1 and CDR2 (germline): LNHDA, SQIVND (reference sequence). CDR3 protein: CASRLTGAIPMNTEAFF. The DNA for the CDR3 is TGTGCCAGTAGGCTGACAGGGGCCATCCCTATGAACACTGAAGCTTTCTTT.

The chain uses TRBV6-2 or TRBV6-3 and TRBJ1-5, with no clear D. The CDR3 contains 14 residues. Trimming left V 6 bases short and J 2 bases short, with 11 bases between. The germline CDR1 and CDR2 sequences are MNHEY and SVGEGT. The CDR3 sequence is CASSSLAGNQPQHF. The CDR3 DNA follows: TGTGCCAGCAGCTCTCTGGCTGGCAATCAGCCCCAGCATTTT.

The V call is TRBV3-1 (or the pseudogene TRBV3-2), the J call TRBJ2-2, with 8 bases aligning to TRBD2. CDR1 and CDR2 (germline): LGHDT, YNNKEL (reference sequence). Germline trimming cut 4 bases from V and 4 bases from J; bases unmatched to any gene: 14. The CDR3 extends over 18 amino acids. The CDR3, as DNA: TGTGCCAGCAGCCCCCCCATATTAGCGGGAATGAGCACCGGGGAGCTGTTTTTT. Amino acid sequence: CASSPPILAGMSTGELFF.

J is TRBJ2-3 and V is TRBV4-1, with a weak D call TRBD2 (5 bases). The CDR3 is 16 amino acids. In germline, CDR1 is MGHRA, CDR2 YSYEKL. Trimming cost V 0 bases and J 2 bases, with 12 bases left between them. CDR3 sequence: CASSQDMGLATDTQYF. Here the CDR3 DNA reads TGCGCCAGCAGCCAAGATATGGGCCTAGCCACAGATACGCAGTATTTT.

The chain carries TRBV28 and TRBJ1-2; 9 bases are shared with TRBD1. Trimming removed 2 bases from V and 4 bases from J; junction bases left unmatched: 2. The CDR3 extends over 14 amino acids. Germline V lookup: CDR1 MDHEN, CDR2 SYDVKM. The CDR3 nucleotides are TGTGCCAGCAGTTTACCGGACAGGGGCTATGGCTACACCTTC. This encodes CASSLPDRGYGYTF.

This clone was observed a few times. The chain joins TRBV28 to TRBJ2-7; 12 bases match TRBD2. V lost 4 bases to trimming and J lost 5 bases; unmatched junction nucleotides: 6. The germline V gene has CDR1 MDHEN and CDR2 SYDVKM. This CDR3 is built from 15 residues. As DNA, the CDR3 is TGTGCCAGCAGTTCCCTGACTAGCGGGAGAAACGAGCAGTACTTC. Translation: CASSSLTSGRNEQYF.

The chain carries TRBV27 and TRBJ1-2; D is perhaps TRBD1 (5 bases). The V end lost 2 bases, the J end lost 0 bases, and 10 bases lay between the germline ends. Germline lookup yields CDR1 MNHEY and CDR2 SMNVEV (reference sequence). There are 15 residues in the CDR3. This chain's CDR3 is CASSLTGVANYGYTF. The DNA of the CDR3 is TGTGCCAGCAGTTTAACGGGGGTAGCTAACTATGGCTACACCTTC.

The chain recombines TRBV6-5 with TRBJ1-2; D might be TRBD1 (5 bases). CDR3 length equals 12 residues. Trimming cost V 5 bases and J 3 bases, with 7 bases left between them. CDR1 is MNHEY and CDR2 is SVGAGI in the germline V gene. This chain's CDR3 is CASSQGHYGYTF. The CDR3 nucleotides read TGTGCCAGCAGTCAGGGTCACTATGGCTACACCTTC.

The chain recombines TRBV3-1 (or the pseudogene TRBV3-2) with TRBJ2-1, with D possibly TRBD2 on 6 matching bases. Germline loops: CDR1 LGHDT, CDR2 YNNKEL (reference sequence). The CDR3 spans 17 residues. Trimming shortened V by 4 bases and J by 0 bases, and 16 bases separated the two germline ends. The CDR3 sequence: CASSLNRGISSYNEQFF. The CDR3 bases are TGTGCCAGCAGCCTGAACCGGGGGATTAGCTCCTACAATGAGCAGTTCTTC.